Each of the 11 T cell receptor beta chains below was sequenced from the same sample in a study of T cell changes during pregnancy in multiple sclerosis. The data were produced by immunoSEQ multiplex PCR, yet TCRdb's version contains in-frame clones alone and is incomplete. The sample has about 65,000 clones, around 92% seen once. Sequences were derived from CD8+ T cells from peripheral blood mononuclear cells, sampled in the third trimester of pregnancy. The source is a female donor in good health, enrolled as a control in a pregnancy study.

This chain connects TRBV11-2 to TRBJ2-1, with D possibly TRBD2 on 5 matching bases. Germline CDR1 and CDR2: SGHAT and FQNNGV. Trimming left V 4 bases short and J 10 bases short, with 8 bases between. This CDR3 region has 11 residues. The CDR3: CASSYEGEQFF. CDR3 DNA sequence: TGTGCCAGCAGCTACGAGGGAGAGCAGTTCTTC. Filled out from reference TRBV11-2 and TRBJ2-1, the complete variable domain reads EAGVAQSPRYKIIEKRQSVAFWCNPISGHATLYWYQQILGQGPKLLIQFQNNGVVDDSQLPKDRFSAERLKGVDSTLKIQPAKLEDSAVYLCASSYEGEQFFGPGTRLTVL.

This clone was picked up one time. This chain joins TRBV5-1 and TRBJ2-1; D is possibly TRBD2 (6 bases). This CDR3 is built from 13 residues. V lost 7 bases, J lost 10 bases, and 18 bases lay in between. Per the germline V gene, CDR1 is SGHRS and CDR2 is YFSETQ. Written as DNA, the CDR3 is TGCGCCAGCTCCCCCAGCGGAGGGCTAGAGCAGTTCTTC. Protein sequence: CASSPSGGLEQFF.

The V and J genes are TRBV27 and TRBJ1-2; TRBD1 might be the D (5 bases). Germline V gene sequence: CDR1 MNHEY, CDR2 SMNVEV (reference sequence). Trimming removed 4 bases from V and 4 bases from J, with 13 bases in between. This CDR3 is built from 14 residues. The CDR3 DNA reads TGTGCCAGCAGTTCGGGCTCGGGGGGCTATGGCTACACCTTC. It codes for CASSSGSGGYGYTF.

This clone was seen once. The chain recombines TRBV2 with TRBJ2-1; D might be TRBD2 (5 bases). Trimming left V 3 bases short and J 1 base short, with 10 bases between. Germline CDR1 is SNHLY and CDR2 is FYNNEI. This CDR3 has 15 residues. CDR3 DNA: TGTGCCAGCAGTGAGAGGGTGGGATCCTACAATGAGCAGTTCTTC. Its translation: CASSERVGSYNEQFF.

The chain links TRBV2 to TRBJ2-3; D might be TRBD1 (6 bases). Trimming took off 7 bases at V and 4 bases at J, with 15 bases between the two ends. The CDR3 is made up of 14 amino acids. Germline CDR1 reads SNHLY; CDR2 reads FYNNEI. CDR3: CASMGPGVSDTQYF. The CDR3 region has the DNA TGTGCCAGCATGGGGCCAGGGGTATCAGATACGCAGTATTTT.

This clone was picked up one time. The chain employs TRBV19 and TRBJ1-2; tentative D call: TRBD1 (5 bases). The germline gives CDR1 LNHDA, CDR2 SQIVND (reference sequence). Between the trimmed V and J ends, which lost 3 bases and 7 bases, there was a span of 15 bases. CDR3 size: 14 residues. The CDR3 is CASSIGPGSLGYTF. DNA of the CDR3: TGTGCCAGTAGTATTGGACCAGGGTCTCTTGGCTACACCTTC.

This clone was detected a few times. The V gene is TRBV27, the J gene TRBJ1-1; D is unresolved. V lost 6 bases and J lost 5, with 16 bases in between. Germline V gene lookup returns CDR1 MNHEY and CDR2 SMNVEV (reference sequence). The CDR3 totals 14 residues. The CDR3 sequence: CASRDAGWETEAFF. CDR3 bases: TGTGCCAGCAGGGACGCGGGATGGGAGACTGAAGCTTTCTTT.

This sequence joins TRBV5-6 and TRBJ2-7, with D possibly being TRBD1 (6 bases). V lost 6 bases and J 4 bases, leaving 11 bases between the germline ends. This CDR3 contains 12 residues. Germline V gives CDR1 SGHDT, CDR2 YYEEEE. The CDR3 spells CASTQGQYEQYF. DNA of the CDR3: TGTGCCAGCACCCAAGGACAGTACGAGCAGTACTTC.

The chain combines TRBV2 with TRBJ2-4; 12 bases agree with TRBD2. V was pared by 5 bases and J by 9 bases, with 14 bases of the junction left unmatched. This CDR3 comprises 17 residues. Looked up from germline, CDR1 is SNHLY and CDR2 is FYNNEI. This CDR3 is CASSLGLAGNAGVIQYF. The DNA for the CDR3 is TGTGCCAGCAGTTTGGGACTAGCGGGCAACGCCGGCGTCATTCAGTACTTC.

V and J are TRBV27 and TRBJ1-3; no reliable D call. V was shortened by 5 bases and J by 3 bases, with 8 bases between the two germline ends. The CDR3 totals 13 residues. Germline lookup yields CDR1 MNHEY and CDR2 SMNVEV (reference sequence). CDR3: CASSPGSGNTIYF. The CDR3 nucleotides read TGTGCCAGCAGTCCGGGGAGTGGAAACACCATATATTTT.

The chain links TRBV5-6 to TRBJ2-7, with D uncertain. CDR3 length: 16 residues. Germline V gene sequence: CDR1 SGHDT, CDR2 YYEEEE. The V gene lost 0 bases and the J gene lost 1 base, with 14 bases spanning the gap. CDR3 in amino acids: CASSLEARPYSYEQYF. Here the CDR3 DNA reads TGTGCCAGCAGCTTGGAGGCCAGGCCCTATTCCTACGAGCAGTACTTC.